This T cell receptor (beta chain) was captured by sequencing in a study of blood T cells in healthy people across ages. The study, taken as a whole, reports: Donors of long life had a larger count of naive CD4+ cells and greater diversity than aged donors.

A J-beta primer mix and a sample-barcoded 5' primer were used in a second PCR of about 7 to 12 cycles. TCRdb recomputed calls from the 5' RACE reads with MiXCR, one row per CDR3 protein. The data hold 380,000 or so distinct CDR3 sequences, with approximately 47% observed a single time. This clonotype has a handful of counts. Its antigen is currently unknown. CDR1 is KGHDR and CDR2 is SFDVKD in the germline V gene. The CDR3 covers 15 residues. J was trimmed by 4 bases and V by 4 bases; bases with no gene match: 8. Sequencing used blood. The chain employs TRBV24-1 and TRBJ1-2, with TRBD1 matching over 7 bases. This receptor was taken from a man aged 55 to 69 in good health. As DNA, the CDR3 is TGTGCCACCAGTGACTTAGGGGGCTGGGGCTATGGCTACACCTTC. Amino acids: CATSDLGGWGYGYTF.